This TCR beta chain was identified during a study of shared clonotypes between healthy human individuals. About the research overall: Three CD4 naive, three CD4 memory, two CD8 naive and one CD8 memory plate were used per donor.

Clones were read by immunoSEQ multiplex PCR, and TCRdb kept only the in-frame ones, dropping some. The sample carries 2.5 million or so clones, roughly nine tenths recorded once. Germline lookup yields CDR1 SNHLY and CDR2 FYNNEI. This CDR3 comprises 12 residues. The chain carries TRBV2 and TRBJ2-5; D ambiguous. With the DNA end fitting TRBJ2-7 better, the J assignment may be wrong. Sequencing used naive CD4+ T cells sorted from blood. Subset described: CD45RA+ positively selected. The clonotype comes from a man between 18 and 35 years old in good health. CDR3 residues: CASSLDGLEQYF. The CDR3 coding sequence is TGTGCCAGCTCCCTTGATGGGCTCGAGCAGTACTTC.